This T cell receptor (beta chain) comes out of a study of a mutant IDH1 vaccine in newly diagnosed glioma. The method was immunoSEQ multiplex PCR; TCRdb's version includes in-frame clones alone and lacks a portion of them. The sample gives more than 40,000 clones, approximately 78% of which show up once; roughly 1.8% is in the top ten. Germline V gene lookup returns CDR1 PRHDT and CDR2 FYEKMQ (reference sequence). V shed 4 bases and J shed 8 bases, with 14 bases lying between them. CDR3 length equals 13 residues. Noted time point: week 5, during vaccination. Vaccination comprised doses that each held 300 ug of mutant IDH1 20-mer peptide, plus topical imiquimod. In the case of this clone: Its antigen is as yet unknown.

The source is a woman aged 40-49 years with glioma. The V gene is TRBV13, the J gene TRBJ1-2; tentatively, D is TRBD1 (5 bases). Source: PBMCs, taken from a glioma patient whose treatment included an IDH1 peptide vaccine. The CDR3 reads CASSYWRGGGYTF. CDR3 sequence (DNA): TGTGCCAGCAGCTATTGGAGGGGAGGAGGCTACACCTTC.